Below are 19 T cell receptor beta chains sequenced from a single sample in a study of blood T cell repertoires in COVID-19. Some clones are missing from TCRdb's copy, which holds only in-frame ones; the method was immunoSEQ multiplex PCR. The sample has 360,000 or so clones; approximately 89% are singletons. Sequencing was done on a sample of peripheral blood. These receptors came from a woman in her fifties or sixties with COVID-19, enrolled during active disease.

The chain links TRBV18 to TRBJ2-7, with 13 bases identical to TRBD2. CDR3 size: 16 residues. Unmatched junction bases numbered 7, after V lost 3 bases and J lost 5 bases. Germline lookup yields CDR1 KGHSH and CDR2 LQKENI. Here the CDR3 DNA reads TGTGCCAGCTCACCGACAAGGGGACTAGCGGGGAACGAGCAGTACTTC. Amino acid sequence: CASSPTRGLAGNEQYF. Full variable domain (remainder filled in from reference TRBV18 and TRBJ2-7): NAGVMQNPRHLVRRRGQEARLRCSPMKGHSHVYWYRQLPEEGLKFMVYLQKENIIDESGMPKERFSAEFPKEGPSILRIQQVVRGDSAAYFCASSPTRGLAGNEQYFGPGTRLTVT.

This CDR3 reads CATSDPGGYGYTF. The CDR3 DNA is TGTGCCACCAGTGATCCCGGGGGCTATGGCTACACCTTC. The chain links TRBV24-1 to TRBJ1-2; D is perhaps TRBD1 (5 bases). Germline V gives CDR1 KGHDR, CDR2 SFDVKD. Deletions cut 3 bases from V and 4 bases from J, with 8 bases between. The CDR3 sequence is 13 residues long.

The V and J genes are TRBV11-3 and TRBJ2-3; D uncertain. Germline assignment: CDR1 SGHNT and CDR2 YENEEA. CDR3 length: 16 residues. V was trimmed by 3 bases and J by 0 bases, leaving 13 bases between them. This CDR3 is CASSLGFDSSTDTQYF. The CDR3 DNA sequence: TGTGCCAGCAGCTTGGGTTTCGACTCTAGCACAGATACGCAGTATTTT. Full variable domain (outside the CDR3, taken from reference TRBV11-3 and TRBJ2-3): EAGVVQSPRYKIIEKKQPVAFWCNPISGHNTLYWYLQNLGQGPELLIRYENEEAVDDSQLPKDRFSAERLKGVDSTLKIQPAELGDSAVYLCASSLGFDSSTDTQYFGPGTRLTVL.

The V call is TRBV21-1, the J call TRBJ2-7; TRBD1, as called in the table, went unchecked against the DNA. TRBV21-1 is classified as a pseudogene. This CDR3 is 10 amino acids long. As DNA, the CDR3 is TGTGCCCTTGGGTGGGCCGAGCAGTACTTC. Translated: CALGWAEQYF.

This clone was observed a few times. The chain employs TRBV6-5 and TRBJ1-6, with 9 bases fitting TRBD1. Germline assignment: CDR1 MNHEY and CDR2 SVGAGI. The length of the CDR3 is 15 residues. V was pared by 6 bases and J by 10 bases, with 10 bases of the junction left unmatched. The CDR3 region is CASRVRDRVTSPLHF. CDR3 DNA sequence: TGTGCCAGCAGGGTACGGGACAGGGTTACCTCACCCCTCCACTTT.

The chain couples TRBV14 to TRBJ2-5; no clear D gene. V was clipped by 1 base and J by 2 bases, with 5 bases between them. Germline assignment: CDR1 SGHDN and CDR2 FVKESK. The CDR3 sequence is 13 residues long. DNA of the CDR3: TGTGCCAGCAGCCAAGTCCCTCAAGAGACCCAGTACTTC. This encodes CASSQVPQETQYF. The full variable domain, its missing parts supplied by reference TRBV14 and TRBJ2-5, is EAGVTQFPSHSVIEKGQTVTLRCDPISGHDNLYWYRRVMGKEIKFLLHFVKESKQDESGMPNNRFLAERTGGTYSTLKVQPAELEDSGVYFCASSQVPQETQYFGPGTRLLVL.

This clone was seen just once. The chain employs TRBV28 and TRBJ2-3; D is uncertain. The germline V and J ends were trimmed by 1 base and 4 bases, with 6 bases remaining between them. The CDR3 length is 13 residues. Per germline, CDR1 MDHEN and CDR2 SYDVKM. The CDR3 nucleotides are TGTGCCAGCAGTTTATCTAGACCAGATACGCAGTATTTT. Translating gives CASSLSRPDTQYF.

The chain carries TRBV28 and TRBJ1-2, with 7 nucleotides matching TRBD1. Germline values: CDR1 MDHEN, CDR2 SYDVKM. V was clipped by 7 bases and J by 4 bases; unmatched bases: 12. The CDR3 is 15 residues long. DNA of the CDR3: TGTGCCAGCACCTCCCCGGGGACAGTTTTCTATGGCTACACCTTC. It codes for CASTSPGTVFYGYTF.

The chain employs TRBV6-6 and TRBJ2-1; 16 bases fit TRBD2. J lost 10 bases, V lost 4 bases, and 7 bases had no gene match. Germline lookup yields CDR1 MNHNY and CDR2 SVGAGI (reference sequence). This CDR3 is 16 amino acids long. The CDR3 nucleotides read TGTGCCAGCAGTTCCGGGACTAGCGGGGGGGTAATGGAGCAGTTCTTC. Translating it yields CASSSGTSGGVMEQFF.

The chain couples TRBV6-2 or TRBV6-3 to TRBJ1-5; TRBD1 aligns across 10 bases. The CDR3 extends over 17 amino acids. J was trimmed by 4 bases and V by 4 bases; bases with no gene match: 10. Germline lookup yields CDR1 MNHEY and CDR2 SVGEGT. CDR3 nucleotides: TGTGCCAGCAGTTCCCACTCGGGACAGGGGCAGAATCAGCCCCAGCATTTT. Translated, it gives CASSSHSGQGQNQPQHF.

V usage is TRBV12-3 or TRBV12-4 and J usage is TRBJ1-1; 7 nucleotides align to TRBD1. The CDR3 consists of 13 residues. The junction had 2 bases not matched to a gene; V was cut back by 6 bases and J by 1 base. The CDR3 region is CASSWDRNTEAFF. For the CDR3, the DNA is TGTGCCAGCAGCTGGGACAGGAACACTGAAGCTTTCTTT.

The V gene is TRBV12-3 or TRBV12-4, the J gene TRBJ1-2; D remains unclear. V lost 3 bases to trimming and J lost 8 bases, with 10 bases between them. The CDR3 is made up of 12 amino acids. CDR3 residues: CASSFGPQGYTF. The CDR3 DNA is TGTGCCAGCAGTTTTGGGCCCCAAGGCTACACCTTC.

This chain connects TRBV5-8 to TRBJ1-4, with 9 bases matching TRBD1. With 4 bases clipped from V and 9 bases from J, the junction kept 10 bases outside the gene matches. Per germline, CDR1 SGHTS and CDR2 YDEGEE. The CDR3 contains 15 residues. This chain's CDR3 is CASSLADRGRQKLFF. CDR3 coding DNA: TGTGCCAGCAGCCTGGCGGACAGGGGCCGTCAAAAACTGTTTTTT.

The genes are TRBV5-1 and TRBJ1-2; a possible D gene is TRBD1 (6 bases). Per germline, CDR1 SGHRS and CDR2 YFSETQ. The CDR3 is 14 residues long. V lost 6 bases to trimming and J lost 7 bases, with 19 bases between them. The CDR3 DNA reads TGCGCCAGCACCCTTGGGACACCGAAAGGTGGCTACACCTTC. It encodes CASTLGTPKGGYTF.

V is TRBV9 and J is TRBJ1-6; D call uncertain. Germline CDR1 reads SGDLS; CDR2 reads YYNGEE. CDR3 size: 16 residues. V was clipped by 4 bases and J by 0 bases, with 11 bases between them. CDR3 coding DNA: TGTGCCAGCAGCCCGGGTGAAAGCTCCTATAATTCACCCCTCCACTTT. Its protein is CASSPGESSYNSPLHF.

As to this clone: Other DNA sequences of this sample code for an identical CDR3. V gene TRBV6-1 combines with J gene TRBJ1-5; D is unresolved. The CDR3 totals 12 residues. The V end lost 2 bases, the J end lost 7 bases, and 6 bases lay between the germline ends. CDR1 and CDR2 from the germline V gene are MNHNS and SASEGT. The DNA of the CDR3 is TGTGCCAGCAGTGAACCAGGACAGCCCCAGCATTTT. This encodes CASSEPGQPQHF.

V gene TRBV7-9 combines with J gene TRBJ1-4; D gene unclear. V was trimmed by 1 base and J by 12 bases, leaving 21 bases between them. The CDR3 totals 16 residues. Germline values: CDR1 SEHNR, CDR2 FQNEAQ (reference sequence). CDR3: CASSLEGGDYRRQLFF. The DNA for the CDR3 is TGTGCCAGCAGCTTAGAGGGCGGGGATTACCGTCGCCAACTGTTTTTT.

The V and J genes are TRBV3-1 (or the pseudogene TRBV3-2) and TRBJ2-3; 8 bases line up with TRBD2. Germline CDR1 is LGHDT and CDR2 is YNNKEL (reference sequence). The junction had 11 bases not matched to a gene; V was cut back by 8 bases and J by 4 bases. This CDR3 has 15 residues. CDR3 residues: CASASRAGAADTQYF. The CDR3 region has the DNA TGTGCCAGCGCCTCCCGAGCGGGGGCTGCAGATACGCAGTATTTT.

This clone was seen once. The V call is TRBV19, the J call TRBJ2-7; D call uncertain. Germline CDR1 is LNHDA and CDR2 is SQIVND (reference sequence). The CDR3 extends over 14 amino acids. The V gene lost 2 bases and the J gene lost 2 bases, with 10 bases spanning the gap. DNA of the CDR3: TGTGCCAGTAGTATACAGTTTGGGCCCTACGAGCAGTACTTC. Protein: CASSIQFGPYEQYF. The full variable domain, in which reference TRBV19 and TRBJ2-7 provide the parts outside the CDR3, is DGGITQSPKYLFRKEGQNVTLSCEQNLNHDAMYWYRQDPGQGLRLIYYSQIVNDFQKGDIAEGYSVSREKKESFPLTVTSAQKNPTAFYLCASSIQFGPYEQYFGPGTRLTVT.